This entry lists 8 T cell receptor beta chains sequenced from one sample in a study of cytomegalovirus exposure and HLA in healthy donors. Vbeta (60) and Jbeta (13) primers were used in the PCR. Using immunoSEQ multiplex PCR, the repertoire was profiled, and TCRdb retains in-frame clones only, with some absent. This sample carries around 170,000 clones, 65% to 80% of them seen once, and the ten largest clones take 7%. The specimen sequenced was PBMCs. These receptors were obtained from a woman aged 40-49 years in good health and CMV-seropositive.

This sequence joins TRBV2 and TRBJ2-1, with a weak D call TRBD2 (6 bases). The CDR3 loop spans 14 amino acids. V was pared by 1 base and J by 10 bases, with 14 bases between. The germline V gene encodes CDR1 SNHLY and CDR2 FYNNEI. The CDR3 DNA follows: TGTGCCAGCAGTGAAGACCGCAGGGCGGGAGAGCAGTTCTTC. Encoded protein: CASSEDRRAGEQFF. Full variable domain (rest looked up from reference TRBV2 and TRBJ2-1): EPEVTQTPSHQVTQMGQEVILRCVPISNHLYFYWYRQILGQKVEFLVSFYNNEISEKSEIFDDQFSVERPDGSNFTLKIRSTKLEDSAMYFCASSEDRRAGEQFFGPGTRLTVL.

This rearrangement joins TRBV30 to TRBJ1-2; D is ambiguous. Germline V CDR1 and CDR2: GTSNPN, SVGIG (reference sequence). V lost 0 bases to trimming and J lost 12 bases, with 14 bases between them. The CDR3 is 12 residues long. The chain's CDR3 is CAWSVYPREHTF. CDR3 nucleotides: TGTGCCTGGAGTGTATACCCGCGAGAACACACCTTC.

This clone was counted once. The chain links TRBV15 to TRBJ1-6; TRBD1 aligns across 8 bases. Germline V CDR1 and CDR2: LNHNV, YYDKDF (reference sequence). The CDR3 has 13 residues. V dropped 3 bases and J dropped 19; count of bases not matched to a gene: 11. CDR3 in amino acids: CATSRGGAGQVHF. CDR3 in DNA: TGTGCCACCAGCAGGGGGGGAGCGGGACAGGTGCACTTT.

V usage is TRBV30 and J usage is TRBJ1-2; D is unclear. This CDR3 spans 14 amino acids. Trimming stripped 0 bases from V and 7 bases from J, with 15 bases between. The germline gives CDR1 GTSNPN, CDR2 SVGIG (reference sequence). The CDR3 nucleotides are TGTGCCTGGAGTGTACGTGAGGGATTTGGTGGCTACACCTTC. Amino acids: CAWSVREGFGGYTF.

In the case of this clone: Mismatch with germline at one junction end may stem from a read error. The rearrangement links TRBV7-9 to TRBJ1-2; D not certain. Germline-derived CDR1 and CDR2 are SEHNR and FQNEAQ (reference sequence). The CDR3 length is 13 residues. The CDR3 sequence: CSSSPNSGYGYTF. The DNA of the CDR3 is TGTTCCAGCAGCCCCAACAGTGGGTATGGCTACACCTTC.

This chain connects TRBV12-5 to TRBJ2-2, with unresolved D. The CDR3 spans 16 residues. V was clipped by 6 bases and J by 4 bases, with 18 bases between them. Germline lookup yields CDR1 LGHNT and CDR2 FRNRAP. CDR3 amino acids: CASGSNYSEFTGELFF. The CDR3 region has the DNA TGTGCTAGTGGCTCCAACTACTCAGAGTTCACCGGGGAGCTGTTTTTT.

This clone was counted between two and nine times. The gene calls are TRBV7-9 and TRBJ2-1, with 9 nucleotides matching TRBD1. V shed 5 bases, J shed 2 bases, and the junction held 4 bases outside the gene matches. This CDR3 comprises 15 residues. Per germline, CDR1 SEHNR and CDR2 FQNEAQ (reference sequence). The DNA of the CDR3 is TGTGCCAGCAGCCGTCGGGACAGGGCCTACAATGAGCAGTTCTTC. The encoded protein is CASSRRDRAYNEQFF. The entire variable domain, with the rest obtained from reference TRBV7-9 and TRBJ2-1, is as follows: DTGVSQNPRHKITKRGQNVTFRCDPISEHNRLYWYRQTLGQGPEFLTYFQNEAQLEKSRLLSDRFSAERPKGSFSTLEIQRTEQGDSAMYLCASSRRDRAYNEQFFGPGTRLTVL.

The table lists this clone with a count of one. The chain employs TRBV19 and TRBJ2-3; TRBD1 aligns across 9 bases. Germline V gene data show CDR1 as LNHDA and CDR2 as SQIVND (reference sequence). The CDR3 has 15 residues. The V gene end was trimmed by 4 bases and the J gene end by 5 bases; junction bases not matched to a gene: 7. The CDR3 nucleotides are TGTGCCAGTAGTAGACCGGGACAGGGTGGAGATACGCAGTATTTT. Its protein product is CASSRPGQGGDTQYF.